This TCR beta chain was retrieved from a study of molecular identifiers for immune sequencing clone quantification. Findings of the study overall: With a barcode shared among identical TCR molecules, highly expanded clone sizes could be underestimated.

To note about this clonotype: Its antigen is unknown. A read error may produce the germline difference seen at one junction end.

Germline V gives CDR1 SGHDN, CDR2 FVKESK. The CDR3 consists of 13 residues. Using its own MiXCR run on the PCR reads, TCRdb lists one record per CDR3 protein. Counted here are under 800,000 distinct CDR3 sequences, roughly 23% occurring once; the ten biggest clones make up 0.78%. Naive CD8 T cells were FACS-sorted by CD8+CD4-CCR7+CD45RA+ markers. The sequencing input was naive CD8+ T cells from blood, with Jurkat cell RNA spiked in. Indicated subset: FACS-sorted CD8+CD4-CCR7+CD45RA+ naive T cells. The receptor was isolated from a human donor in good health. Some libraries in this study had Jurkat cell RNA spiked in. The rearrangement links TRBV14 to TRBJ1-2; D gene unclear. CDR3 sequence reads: CASSQGQSYDYTF. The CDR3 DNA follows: TGTGCCAGCAGCCAAGGGCAGTCCTATGACTACACCTTC.